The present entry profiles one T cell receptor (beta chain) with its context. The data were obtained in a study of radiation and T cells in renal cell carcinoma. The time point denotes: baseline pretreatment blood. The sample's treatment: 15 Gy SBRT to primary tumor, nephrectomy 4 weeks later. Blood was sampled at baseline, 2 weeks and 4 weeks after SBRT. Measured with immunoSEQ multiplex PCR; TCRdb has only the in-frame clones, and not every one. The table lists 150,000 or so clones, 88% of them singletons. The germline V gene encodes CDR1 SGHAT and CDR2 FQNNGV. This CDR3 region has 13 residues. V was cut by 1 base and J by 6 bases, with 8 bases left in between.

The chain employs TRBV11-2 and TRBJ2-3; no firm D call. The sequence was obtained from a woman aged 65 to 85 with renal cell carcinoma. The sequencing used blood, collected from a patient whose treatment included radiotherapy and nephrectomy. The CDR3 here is CASSLGYRDTQYF. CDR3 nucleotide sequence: TGTGCCAGCAGCTTAGGGTACCGGGATACGCAGTATTTT.